This section outlines one TCR beta chain sequence together with its context. Antigen: not known. Different DNA sequences within this sample yield the same CDR3. The sample comes from a study of shared clonotypes between healthy human individuals. Findings of the study overall: Relative to memory subsets, naive subsets generally showed larger estimated richness.

In the naive CD8 group, cells lacked CD45RO and were positively selected for CCR7, so terminally differentiated effector memory CD45RA+ cells were left out. This CDR3 has 15 amino acids. Germline V CDR1 and CDR2: SNHLY, FYNNEI. With 6 bases clipped from V and 0 bases from J, the junction kept 6 bases outside the gene matches. Researchers divided each subset's genomic DNA evenly across several immunoSEQ plates. Profiled with immunoSEQ multiplex PCR; TCRdb holds only in-frame clones, not every one. In the table there are millions of clones, about 95% of which are singletons. The sequencing input was naive CD8+ T cells sorted from blood. The source of this sequence is a man younger than 35 in good health. This rearrangement joins TRBV2 to TRBJ2-7, with TRBD2 matching 9 bases. The CDR3 reads CASSEVAGASYEQYF. The CDR3 DNA reads TGTGCCAGCAGCGAGGTAGCGGGGGCCTCCTACGAGCAGTACTTC.